Listed below are T cell receptor beta chains from one sample, sequenced in a study of T cells after yellow fever vaccination. TCRdb called the 5' RACE reads again in MiXCR, with one record for every CDR3 protein. This table has about 200,000 distinct CDR3 sequences, roughly 3.3% appearing once. Material: CD4+ T cells sorted from PBMCs, obtained 10 days after the yellow fever booster vaccination. Receptors originate from a man younger than 30 who received the YFV17D yellow fever vaccine. Both conserved end residues are part of each CDR3. The D gene is left open where the match is weak. For some rows the clone size is stated as once, few or many, or as a class when expanded; others skip it.

J gene: TRBJ2-3; D gene: NA; clone size: few; V gene: TRBV5-4; CDR3 protein: CASSSAGSDTQYF; CDR3 DNA: TGTGCCAGCAGCTCAGCGGGTTCAGATACGCAGTATTTT
J gene: TRBJ1-1; D gene: NA; clone size: many; V gene: TRBV7-2; CDR3 protein: CASSPFGLNTEAFF; CDR3 DNA: TGTGCCAGCAGCCCCTTCGGCTTGAACACTGAAGCTTTCTTT
J gene: TRBJ1-5; D gene: TRBD1; clone size: few; V gene: TRBV7-2; CDR3 protein: CASSHDRDYQPQHF; CDR3 DNA: TGTGCCAGCAGCCATGACAGGGATTACCAGCCCCAGCATTTT
J gene: TRBJ2-3; D gene: TRBD2; clone size: NA; V gene: TRBV3-1; CDR3 protein: CASSQRLAGDTDTQYF; CDR3 DNA: TGTGCCAGCAGCCAGAGACTAGCGGGGGACACAGATACGCAGTATTTT
J gene: TRBJ1-2; D gene: TRBD1; clone size: many; V gene: TRBV9; CDR3 protein: CASSQSGTGGLYYGYTF; CDR3 DNA: TGTGCCAGCAGCCAGTCCGGGACAGGGGGCCTTTACTATGGCTACACCTTC
J gene: TRBJ1-2; D gene: TRBD1; clone size: few; V gene: TRBV27; CDR3 protein: CATSQGTGYFEGYTF; CDR3 DNA: TGTGCCACCTCACAAGGGACAGGGTATTTTGAAGGCTACACCTTC
J gene: TRBJ1-1; D gene: NA; clone size: many; V gene: TRBV7-2; CDR3 protein: CASSFPQDTEAFF; CDR3 DNA: TGTGCCAGCAGCTTTCCTCAGGACACTGAAGCTTTCTTT
J gene: TRBJ2-5; D gene: TRBD2; clone size: many; V gene: TRBV11-1; CDR3 protein: CASSPTSGGEETQYF; CDR3 DNA: TGTGCCAGCAGCCCAACTAGCGGGGGGGAAGAGACCCAGTACTTC
J gene: TRBJ1-4; D gene: NA; clone size: many; V gene: TRBV10-3; CDR3 protein: CAISGSAGEKLFF; CDR3 DNA: TGTGCCATCAGTGGGTCGGCAGGGGAAAAACTGTTTTTT
J gene: TRBJ2-7; D gene: NA; clone size: NA; V gene: TRBV21-1; CDR3 protein: CASRVQGSNYEQYF; CDR3 DNA: TGTGCCAGCAGGGTGCAGGGGTCGAACTACGAGCAGTACTTC
J gene: TRBJ2-3; D gene: NA; clone size: NA; V gene: TRBV5-1; CDR3 protein: CASSLGQRTDTQYF; CDR3 DNA: TGCGCCAGCAGCTTAGGACAACGCACAGATACGCAGTATTTT
J gene: TRBJ2-1; D gene: NA; clone size: NA; V gene: TRBV9; CDR3 protein: CASSQRTGSSYNEQFF; CDR3 DNA: TGTGCCAGCAGCCAGCGGACGGGGAGCTCCTACAATGAGCAGTTCTTC
J gene: TRBJ1-1; D gene: TRBD1; clone size: many; V gene: TRBV29-1; CDR3 protein: CSGGQGNTEAFF; CDR3 DNA: TGCAGCGGCGGACAGGGCAACACTGAAGCTTTCTTT
J gene: TRBJ2-1; D gene: TRBD2; clone size: few; V gene: TRBV12-3/TRBV12-4; CDR3 protein: CASSLGRRGGRFF; CDR3 DNA: TGTGCCAGCAGTTTGGGCCGGCGGGGGGGTCGGTTCTTC
J gene: TRBJ2-7; D gene: TRBD1; clone size: many; V gene: TRBV6-5; CDR3 protein: CATAPGQPYEQYF; CDR3 DNA: TGTGCCACCGCTCCGGGACAGCCCTACGAGCAGTACTTC
J gene: TRBJ2-3; D gene: TRBD2; clone size: many; V gene: TRBV4-3; CDR3 protein: CASSHLAGDTQYF; CDR3 DNA: TGCGCCAGCAGCCACCTAGCGGGAGATACGCAGTATTTT
J gene: TRBJ1-4; D gene: NA; clone size: NA; V gene: TRBV7-2; CDR3 protein: CASSFRTNEKLFF; CDR3 DNA: TGTGCCAGCAGCTTCCGCACTAATGAAAAACTGTTTTTT
J gene: TRBJ1-4; D gene: NA; clone size: NA; V gene: TRBV5-1; CDR3 protein: CASSLEGVKEKLFF; CDR3 DNA: TGCGCCAGCAGCTTGGAAGGGGTTAAGGAAAAACTGTTTTTT
J gene: TRBJ2-5; D gene: NA; clone size: many; V gene: TRBV5-6; CDR3 protein: CASANQDLRETQYF; CDR3 DNA: TGTGCCAGCGCTAACCAGGACCTAAGAGAGACCCAGTACTTC
J gene: TRBJ2-3; D gene: NA; clone size: few; V gene: TRBV6-2/TRBV6-3; CDR3 protein: CASSYGLSLDTQYF; CDR3 DNA: TGTGCCAGCAGTTACGGCCTATCTCTAGATACGCAGTATTTT
J gene: TRBJ1-1; D gene: NA; clone size: few; V gene: TRBV20-1; CDR3 protein: CSARDNGLFEAFF; CDR3 DNA: TGCAGTGCTAGAGATAATGGACTGTTTGAAGCTTTCTTT
J gene: TRBJ1-6; D gene: NA; clone size: many; V gene: TRBV7-2; CDR3 protein: CASSTGGGLALHF; CDR3 DNA: TGTGCCAGCAGCACCGGGGGGGGTCTTGCCCTCCACTTT
J gene: TRBJ2-2; D gene: TRBD2; clone size: many; V gene: TRBV5-1; CDR3 protein: CASSSRPIGGGGTGELFF; CDR3 DNA: TGCGCCAGCAGCTCACGGCCCATCGGCGGGGGAGGGACCGGGGAGCTGTTTTTT
J gene: TRBJ2-6; D gene: NA; clone size: many; V gene: TRBV4-3; CDR3 protein: CASSQEALKASGANVLTF; CDR3 DNA: TGCGCCAGCAGCCAAGAGGCGCTAAAGGCCTCTGGGGCCAACGTCCTGACTTTC
J gene: TRBJ2-3; D gene: NA; clone size: many; V gene: TRBV7-8; CDR3 protein: CASSSRRVTYSSTDTQYF; CDR3 DNA: TGTGCCAGCAGCTCCCGACGAGTGACATATTCTAGCACAGATACGCAGTATTTT
J gene: TRBJ2-5; D gene: NA; clone size: NA; V gene: TRBV11-2; CDR3 protein: CASTWTTQETQYF; CDR3 DNA: TGTGCCAGCACTTGGACTACCCAAGAGACCCAGTACTTC
J gene: TRBJ1-1; D gene: NA; clone size: few; V gene: TRBV7-7; CDR3 protein: CASSLQQDTEAFF; CDR3 DNA: TGTGCTAGCAGCCTCCAACAGGACACTGAAGCTTTCTTT
J gene: TRBJ2-6; D gene: TRBD1; clone size: few; V gene: TRBV2; CDR3 protein: CASRPWTGVISGANVLTF; CDR3 DNA: TGTGCCAGCAGACCCTGGACAGGGGTGATCTCTGGGGCCAACGTCCTGACTTTC
J gene: TRBJ1-5; D gene: NA; clone size: NA; V gene: TRBV6-6; CDR3 protein: CASSYSTGGEQPQHF; CDR3 DNA: TGTGCCAGCAGTTACTCGACGGGTGGGGAACAGCCCCAGCATTTT
J gene: TRBJ1-6; D gene: NA; clone size: NA; V gene: TRBV20-1; CDR3 protein: CSARARTMGPYNSPLHF; CDR3 DNA: TGCAGTGCTAGAGCCCGGACTATGGGACCGTATAATTCACCCCTCCACTTT
J gene: TRBJ2-3; D gene: TRBD2; clone size: many; V gene: TRBV20-1; CDR3 protein: CSALFPGGPGDTQYF; CDR3 DNA: TGCAGTGCTCTGTTCCCGGGGGGGCCGGGAGATACGCAGTATTTT
J gene: TRBJ2-1; D gene: NA; clone size: NA; V gene: TRBV5-1; CDR3 protein: CASMAATYNEQFF; CDR3 DNA: TGCGCCAGCATGGCAGCTACCTACAATGAGCAGTTCTTC
J gene: TRBJ1-5; D gene: NA; clone size: NA; V gene: TRBV14; CDR3 protein: CASSMGGGNQPQHF; CDR3 DNA: TGTGCCAGCAGCATGGGGGGGGGAAATCAGCCCCAGCATTTT
J gene: TRBJ1-1; D gene: NA; clone size: many; V gene: TRBV20-1; CDR3 protein: CSARFGSGPTEAFF; CDR3 DNA: TGCAGTGCTAGATTCGGGTCAGGGCCCACTGAAGCTTTCTTT
J gene: TRBJ2-3; D gene: NA; clone size: NA; V gene: TRBV10-3; CDR3 protein: CAISGIAGTDTQYF; CDR3 DNA: TGTGCCATCAGTGGGATAGCTGGGACAGATACGCAGTATTTT
J gene: TRBJ2-2; D gene: NA; clone size: NA; V gene: TRBV3-1; CDR3 protein: CASSRNGANTGELFF; CDR3 DNA: TGTGCCAGCAGCCGTAACGGGGCGAACACCGGGGAGCTGTTTTTT
J gene: TRBJ2-7; D gene: NA; clone size: many; V gene: TRBV29-1; CDR3 protein: CSVEEDGFSYEQYF; CDR3 DNA: TGCAGCGTTGAAGAGGACGGATTCTCCTACGAGCAGTACTTC
J gene: TRBJ2-5; D gene: NA; clone size: many; V gene: TRBV4-3; CDR3 protein: CASSQTVDQVTQYF; CDR3 DNA: TGCGCCAGCAGTCAGACCGTTGACCAGGTGACCCAGTACTTC
J gene: TRBJ1-2; D gene: NA; clone size: many; V gene: TRBV7-9; CDR3 protein: CATAGGGYGYTF; CDR3 DNA: TGTGCCACCGCCGGGGGAGGCTATGGCTACACCTTC
J gene: TRBJ2-1; D gene: NA; clone size: few; V gene: TRBV5-1; CDR3 protein: CASSLSRNEQFF; CDR3 DNA: TGCGCCAGCAGCTTGAGTAGGAATGAGCAGTTCTTC
J gene: TRBJ2-5; D gene: NA; clone size: few; V gene: TRBV6-2/TRBV6-3; CDR3 protein: CASRRKSGETQYF; CDR3 DNA: TGTGCCAGCAGGCGTAAAAGCGGAGAGACCCAGTACTTC
J gene: TRBJ2-5; D gene: NA; clone size: many; V gene: TRBV3-1; CDR3 protein: CASSPTERTQYF; CDR3 DNA: TGTGCCAGCAGCCCTACAGAAAGGACCCAGTACTTC
J gene: TRBJ1-5; D gene: TRBD1; clone size: many; V gene: TRBV2; CDR3 protein: CASSSNRGAYSNQPQHF; CDR3 DNA: TGTGCCAGCAGTTCTAACAGGGGCGCCTATAGCAATCAGCCCCAGCATTTT